This record concerns one TCR beta chain sequence. What it binds is unknown. This sample is drawn from a study of shared clonotypes between healthy human individuals. Study-level points and caveats: Sequencing depth was a factor that was expected to affect clonotype sharing among donors. Relative to their counterparts shared across all four donors, non-shared clonotypes exhibited diminished generation probabilities.

The CDR3 runs to 14 residues. The ends were cut back, 5 bases at V and 7 bases at J, with 15 bases in the middle. Germline lookup yields CDR1 SGHAT and CDR2 FQNNGV. Assay used: immunoSEQ multiplex PCR; TCRdb lists only in-frame clones, some missing. Of just over 2,000,000 clones detected, 85% to 95% appear once; the ten largest clones hold 0.13%. Sequencing was done on a sample of naive CD4+ T cells sorted from blood. Stated subset: CD45RA+ positively selected. The V gene is TRBV11-2, the J gene TRBJ2-1; possibly TRBD1 for D (6 bases). This TCR came from a man aged 18 to 29 in good health. CDR3 nucleotide sequence: TGTGCCAGCAGCAGAATCAGGGGTAGTAATGAGCAGTTCTTC. Amino acid sequence: CASSRIRGSNEQFF. Combining the CDR3 with reference TRBV11-2 and TRBJ2-1 gives the whole variable domain EAGVAQSPRYKIIEKRQSVAFWCNPISGHATLYWYQQILGQGPKLLIQFQNNGVVDDSQLPKDRFSAERLKGVDSTLKIQPAKLEDSAVYLCASSRIRGSNEQFFGPGTRLTVL.